Presented here are 3 T cell receptor beta chains from one specimen sequenced in a study of T cells after yellow fever vaccination. TCRdb re-analysed the 5' RACE reads in MiXCR, keeping a single row per CDR3 protein. The table records 300,000 or so distinct CDR3 sequences, over 10% of them present only once. The sample in question was CD4+ T cells sorted from PBMCs, obtained 45 days after the yellow fever booster vaccination. The receptors were sampled from a man younger than 45 who received the YFV17D yellow fever vaccine.

This clonotype has a handful of counts. The chain combines TRBV12-3 or TRBV12-4 with TRBJ2-2; D gene ambiguous. The CDR3 consists of 15 residues. V lost 5 bases and J lost 5, with 15 bases in between. CDR3 DNA sequence: TGTGCCAGCAGTAGAACCGCGGATGGGACCGGGGAGCTGTTTTTT. This translates into CASSRTADGTGELFF.

This clonotype was counted a few times. The chain combines TRBV2 with TRBJ2-2; no firm D call. CDR3 length equals 13 residues. Germline CDR1 reads SNHLY; CDR2 reads FYNNEI. V was cut by 4 bases and J by 4 bases, with 7 bases left in between. The chain's CDR3 is CASSGRSTGELFF. Here the CDR3 DNA reads TGTGCCAGCAGTGGACGGAGCACCGGGGAGCTGTTTTTT. Combining the CDR3 with reference TRBV2 and TRBJ2-2 gives the whole variable domain EPEVTQTPSHQVTQMGQEVILRCVPISNHLYFYWYRQILGQKVEFLVSFYNNEISEKSEIFDDQFSVERPDGSNFTLKIRSTKLEDSAMYFCASSGRSTGELFFGEGSRLTVL.

This clonotype was observed a few times. This chain links TRBV5-1 with TRBJ2-5; D is ambiguous. CDR1 and CDR2 (germline): SGHRS, YFSETQ. This CDR3 has 12 residues. The V and J ends lost 7 bases and 5 bases respectively, with 12 bases between them. The CDR3 DNA reads TGCGCCAGCCCAACCGTTGGGGAGACCCAGTACTTC. Translated, it gives CASPTVGETQYF.